This TCR beta chain was captured in a study of response to subunit inactivated influenza vaccine. Findings of the study overall: Few new T cells, the authors suggested, are recruited by each seasonal influenza vaccination.

About this clonotype: Its antigen remains unknown.

The length of the CDR3 is 11 residues. V shed 6 bases and J 6 bases; nucleotides not matched to a gene: 1. Germline V CDR1 and CDR2: SQVTM, ANQGSEA. TCRdb fed the RT-PCR reads into MiXCR, producing one record per CDR3 protein. The sample contains hundreds of thousands of distinct CDR3 sequences, roughly 15% of which appear only once. The clonotype comes from a man in his fifties or sixties who received an inactivated influenza vaccine. The source was PBMCs from blood, collected approximately 15 days before vaccination. The V and J genes are TRBV29-1 and TRBJ2-2, with 7 bases fitting TRBD2. The chain's CDR3 is CSVGGSGELFF. CDR3 in DNA: TGCAGCGTCGGGGGGTCCGGGGAGCTGTTTTTT.